This T cell receptor (beta chain) was captured by sequencing in a study of identical twins. Study outcomes and limitations: A partial confounding effect on zero-insertion analyses could come from invariant MAIT and iNKT cells. Sequences that were out-of-frame, alpha and twin-shared displayed an excess of low generation probability. Cross-sectional statistical analysis was relied on for the conclusions, without the same donors being followed.

Using its own MiXCR run on the 5' RACE reads, TCRdb lists one record per CDR3 protein. The sample contains 690,000 or so distinct CDR3 sequences, around 8.6% of which appear only once. This clonotype appeared many times. Antigen: not known. V gave up 3 bases and J gave up 2 bases; unmatched junction bases: 1. This CDR3 contains 13 residues. Germline CDR1 is DFQATT and CDR2 is SNEGSKA (reference sequence). These records were also assigned to another study, of yellow fever vaccine responses in identical twins.

The sequence came from a woman aged 18-29 years in good health. The V and J genes are TRBV20-1 and TRBJ2-3, with 8 bases that match TRBD2. The sequenced material came from PBMCs. The CDR3 DNA reads as TGCAGTGCTAGGACTAGCGACACAGATACGCAGTATTTT. Translated: CSARTSDTDTQYF.